The 21 T cell receptor beta chains reported below all come from one sample, sequenced in a study of T cells in Graves' hyperthyroidism and ophthalmopathy. RNA transcripts gave rise to amplified TCR beta CDR3 regions. Researchers ran a first-round RT-PCR on the TCR CDR3 using the HTBI primer set. TCRdb processed the multiplex PCR reads anew with MiXCR; each CDR3 protein has one entry. The table lists about 350,000 distinct CDR3 sequences, roughly 15% of them singletons. What was sequenced was blood. These TCRs come from an older woman with Graves' ophthalmopathy.

This clonotype was recorded at least ten times. The chain couples TRBV7-3 to TRBJ2-3; no clear D gene. CDR1 is SGHTA, CDR2 FQGTGA, per germline. Trimming shortened V by 4 bases and J by 6 bases, and 17 bases separated the two germline ends. The CDR3 totals 15 residues. This CDR3 is CASSSGLVASDTQYF. The CDR3 DNA reads as TGTGCCAGCAGCTCTGGGTTGGTGGCTTCGGATACGCAGTATTTT.

The DNA of the CDR3 is TGTGCCAGCAGTGAAGTCGGGGTCGAGCAGTACTTC. Its protein product is CASSEVGVEQYF. The V gene is TRBV6-1, the J gene TRBJ2-7, with D perhaps TRBD2 (5 bases). Germline CDR1 and CDR2: MNHNS and SASEGT. The CDR3 length is 12 residues. V was shortened by 1 base and J by 6 bases, with 7 bases between the two germline ends.

This clonotype was seen many times. CDR3: CASSFLAGPEDTQYF. CDR3 nucleotide sequence: TGTGCCAGCAGCTTCCTAGCGGGGCCCGAGGATACGCAGTATTTT. The rearrangement uses TRBV7-8 and TRBJ2-3; TRBD2 aligns across 9 bases. After removal of 3 bases from V and 6 bases from J, the junction contained 7 bases not matched to a gene. Germline CDR1 reads SGHVS; CDR2 reads FQNEAQ. The CDR3 is 15 residues long.

This clonotype was seen repeatedly, ten times or more. The chain couples TRBV11-1 to TRBJ2-7; TRBD1 might be the D (5 bases). The CDR3 has 13 amino acids. Germline CDR1 reads SGHAT; CDR2 reads FQDESV (reference sequence). V gave up 5 bases and J gave up 2 bases, with 10 bases separating them. CDR3 amino acids: CASSPDRAYEQYF. The CDR3 bases are TGTGCCAGCAGCCCCGACAGAGCCTACGAGCAGTACTTC.

The V gene is TRBV24-1, the J gene TRBJ2-1; D not resolved. V was pared by 4 bases and J by 2 bases, with 11 bases between. Germline lookup yields CDR1 KGHDR and CDR2 SFDVKD. The CDR3 is made up of 15 amino acids. The CDR3 region has the DNA TGTGCCACCAGTGACAGTTTAAACGCCTACAATGAGCAGTTCTTC. Translation gives CATSDSLNAYNEQFF.

This clonotype was detected many times. The chain combines TRBV20-1 with TRBJ2-7, with 9 bases aligning to TRBD1. With V trimmed by 4 bases and J by 7 bases, 5 bases remained unmatched. Per germline, CDR1 DFQATT and CDR2 SNEGSKA (reference sequence). The CDR3 runs 12 residues. The CDR3 reads CSAKQGAWEQYF. The CDR3 DNA is TGCAGTGCTAAACAGGGGGCTTGGGAGCAGTACTTC.

This clonotype was detected a few times. V is TRBV9 and J is TRBJ2-2; 9 nucleotides align to TRBD1. J was trimmed by 4 bases and V by 3 bases; bases with no gene match: 7. CDR1 and CDR2 (germline): SGDLS, YYNGEE. The CDR3 totals 16 residues. The CDR3 sequence is CASSERTGEVTGELFF. The CDR3 DNA reads as TGTGCCAGCAGCGAGCGGACAGGGGAGGTCACCGGGGAGCTGTTTTTT.

The gene calls are TRBV10-1 and TRBJ2-2; the D gene could be TRBD1 or TRBD2 (6 bases each). This CDR3 is built from 17 residues. Germline V lookup: CDR1 WNHNN, CDR2 SYGVQD (reference sequence). V was cut by 2 bases and J by 1 base, with 14 bases left in between. The CDR3 here is CASSEAVGGQNTGELFF. For the CDR3, the DNA is TGCGCCAGCAGTGAGGCGGTGGGGGGACAGAACACCGGGGAGCTGTTTTTT.

This clonotype appeared many times. The V and J genes are TRBV6-1 and TRBJ1-6; 7 positions match TRBD1. The germline V gene has CDR1 MNHNS and CDR2 SASEGT. This CDR3 region has 15 residues. The ends lost 6 bases at V and 2 bases at J; junction bases unmatched: 4. The CDR3 is CASSPGQTYNSPLHF. CDR3 bases: TGTGCCAGCAGCCCGGGACAGACCTATAATTCACCCCTCCACTTT.

This clonotype was recorded many times. The genes are TRBV12-3 or TRBV12-4 and TRBJ1-1; D ambiguous. V lost 7 bases to trimming and J lost 0 bases, with 12 bases between them. There are 14 residues in the CDR3. CDR3 sequence reads: CASTNNRVNTEAFF. DNA for the CDR3: TGTGCCAGCACCAACAATAGGGTGAACACTGAAGCTTTCTTT.

The sample holds many counts of this clonotype. The gene calls are TRBV2 and TRBJ2-7; TRBD1 is a possible D gene (5 bases). CDR1 and CDR2 (germline): SNHLY, FYNNEI. Trimming stripped 2 bases from V and 7 bases from J, with 18 bases between. The CDR3 has 15 residues. CDR3 residues: CASSENRRGSSEQYF. In DNA form, the CDR3 reads TGTGCCAGCAGTGAAAATCGAAGGGGTTCGAGTGAGCAGTACTTC.

This clonotype has at least ten counts. V gene TRBV7-9 combines with J gene TRBJ2-2; no reliable D call. The germline V and J ends were trimmed by 5 bases and 1 base, with 11 bases remaining between them. The CDR3 loop spans 15 amino acids. Germline lookup yields CDR1 SEHNR and CDR2 FQNEAQ (reference sequence). The chain's CDR3 is CASSPDGRNTGELFF. The CDR3 region has the DNA TGTGCCAGCAGCCCCGATGGACGGAACACCGGGGAGCTGTTTTTT.

Ten or more counts support this clonotype. J is TRBJ2-4 and V is TRBV18, with D possibly being TRBD1 or TRBD2 (5 bases each). The CDR3 has 17 residues. Germline V gene data show CDR1 as KGHSH and CDR2 as LQKENI. Trimming took off 3 bases at V and 6 bases at J, with 21 bases between the two ends. The CDR3 sequence: CASSPLGTVAMRNIQYF. The CDR3 coding sequence is TGTGCCAGCTCACCCCTTGGGACGGTCGCCATGCGAAACATTCAGTACTTC. Complete variable domain (other parts from reference TRBV18 and TRBJ2-4): NAGVMQNPRHLVRRRGQEARLRCSPMKGHSHVYWYRQLPEEGLKFMVYLQKENIIDESGMPKERFSAEFPKEGPSILRIQQVVRGDSAAYFCASSPLGTVAMRNIQYFGAGTRLSVL.

The genes are TRBV29-1 and TRBJ2-3; D is perhaps TRBD2 (8 bases). This CDR3 contains 12 residues. Germline V CDR1 and CDR2: SQVTM, ANQGSEA. V gave up 3 bases and J gave up 14 bases, with 18 bases separating them. CDR3 coding DNA: TGCAGCGTTGATGAGGGGGCGCGGGAGGTGTATTTT. Amino acid sequence: CSVDEGAREVYF.

This clonotype was seen many times. This chain joins TRBV28 and TRBJ2-7; TRBD2 matches at 9 bases. The CDR3 loop spans 16 amino acids. Germline V gene sequence: CDR1 MDHEN, CDR2 SYDVKM. After removal of 5 bases from V and 0 bases from J, the junction contained 8 bases not matched to a gene. The CDR3 is CASSTPIAGASYEQYF. The CDR3 region has the DNA TGTGCCAGCAGTACCCCAATAGCGGGAGCCTCCTACGAGCAGTACTTC.

In its sample, this clonotype was seen a few times. The chain carries TRBV19 and TRBJ1-5; D remains ambiguous. The V gene's germline CDR1 is LNHDA and CDR2 SQIVND (reference sequence). The CDR3 sequence is 15 residues long. Trimming stripped 1 base from V and 2 bases from J, with 9 bases between. The DNA for the CDR3 is TGTGCCAGTAGTATAGGCGGTTTTGGCAATCAGCCCCAGCATTTT. Amino acid sequence: CASSIGGFGNQPQHF.

This clonotype was observed many times. V gene TRBV20-1 combines with J gene TRBJ2-7, with 8 bases that match TRBD1. V shed 2 bases and J 6 bases; nucleotides not matched to a gene: 9. This CDR3 has 14 residues. Germline V gene data show CDR1 as DFQATT and CDR2 as SNEGSKA (reference sequence). CDR3 nucleotide sequence: TGCAGTGCTAGAAGGAGGACAGGGATCCCCGAGCAGTACTTC. Protein product: CSARRRTGIPEQYF.

This clonotype was recorded many times. This chain links TRBV7-9 with TRBJ2-1; tentatively, D is TRBD2 (5 bases). Trimming stripped 1 base from V and 0 bases from J, with 10 bases between. CDR3 size: 16 residues. The germline V gene has CDR1 SEHNR and CDR2 FQNEAQ (reference sequence). CDR3 nucleotide sequence: TGTGCCAGCAGCTTAGTGCAGCGGAACTCCTACAATGAGCAGTTCTTC. Amino acid sequence: CASSLVQRNSYNEQFF.

The CDR3 DNA reads as TGCAGTGCTTCCGGACTAGCGGGAGGTCTCAACGAGCAGTACTTC. This translates into CSASGLAGGLNEQYF. The chain recombines TRBV20-1 with TRBJ2-7; 14 bases line up with TRBD2. The V and J ends lost 5 bases and 5 bases, in that order; junction bases with no gene match: 8. CDR3 length: 15 amino acids. Germline V gene lookup returns CDR1 DFQATT and CDR2 SNEGSKA (reference sequence).

The chain is built from TRBV6-2 or TRBV6-3 and TRBJ2-1, with D tentatively TRBD1 or TRBD2 (5 bases each). CDR3 size: 18 residues. Looked up from germline, CDR1 is MNHEY and CDR2 is SVGEGT. Trimming shortened V by 6 bases and J by 1 base, and 22 bases separated the two germline ends. The CDR3 DNA sequence: TGTGCCAGCAGCACAAGAGGGGTGCGGCAGTTTTCCTACAATGAGCAGTTCTTC. Its protein is CASSTRGVRQFSYNEQFF.

This clonotype was recorded many times. The chain uses TRBV20-1 and TRBJ2-3; unclear D gene. Looked up from germline, CDR1 is DFQATT and CDR2 is SNEGSKA (reference sequence). The CDR3 length is 12 residues. V lost 6 bases to trimming and J lost 2 bases, with 9 bases between them. The CDR3 nucleotides are TGCAGTGCCCATATCGCCACAGATACGCAGTATTTT. The encoded protein is CSAHIATDTQYF.